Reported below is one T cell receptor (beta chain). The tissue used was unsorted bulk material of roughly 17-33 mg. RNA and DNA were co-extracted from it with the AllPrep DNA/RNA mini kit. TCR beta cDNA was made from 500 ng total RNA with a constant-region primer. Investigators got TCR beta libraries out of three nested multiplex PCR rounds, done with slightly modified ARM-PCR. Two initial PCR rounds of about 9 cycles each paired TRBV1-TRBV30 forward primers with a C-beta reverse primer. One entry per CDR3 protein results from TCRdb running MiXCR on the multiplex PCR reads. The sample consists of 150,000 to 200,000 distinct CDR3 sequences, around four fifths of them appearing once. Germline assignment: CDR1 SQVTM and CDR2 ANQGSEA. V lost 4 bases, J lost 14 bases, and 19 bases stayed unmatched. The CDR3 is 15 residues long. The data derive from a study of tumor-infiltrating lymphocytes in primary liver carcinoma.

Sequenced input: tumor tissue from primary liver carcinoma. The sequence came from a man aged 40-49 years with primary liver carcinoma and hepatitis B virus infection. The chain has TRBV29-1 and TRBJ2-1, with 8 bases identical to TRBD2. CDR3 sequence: CSVGISGGFYNEEFF. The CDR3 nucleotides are TGCAGCGTTGGAATATCGGGAGGGTTCTACAATGAAGAGTTCTTC.